This T cell receptor (beta chain) was sequenced in a study of human T cells and chemical hapten exposure. Overall study: How much TCR each sample yielded varied, mostly because pooled library volumes differed slightly. Findings and limits, study-wide: Following DPC sensitization, TCRs present above 1 in 1000 frequency showed no change.

Time point meaning: healthy volunteer bleed at 6 weeks. Whole blood that had not been fractionated was the source of extracted total RNA. Unique molecular identifiers were attached to individual cDNA molecules within the library. Authors' processing steps: With a range of about 20,000 to 700,000, the median per sample was 95,638 TCRs. MiXCR, run by TCRdb on the RACE reads, gives a single entry per CDR3 protein. For this entry, the V and J calls and clone size follow TCRdb and not the study's own pipeline. This table has fewer than 40,000 distinct CDR3 sequences, roughly 5.4% appearing once. The CDR3 spans 13 residues. In germline, CDR1 is DFQATT, CDR2 SNEGSKA (reference sequence). The V gene lost 5 bases and the J gene lost 4 bases, with 14 bases spanning the gap. This clonotype was counted ten times or more. Its antigen is unidentified.

This sequence joins TRBV20-1 and TRBJ1-2, with no clear D. This sequence originates from a human donor in good health. Some clones in this sample may be carry-over from other donors' samples. Sequencing input: whole blood. The CDR3 loop reads CSARRLGVYGYTF. As DNA, the CDR3 is TGCAGTGCTCGTAGACTCGGTGTCTATGGCTACACCTTC.